The T cell receptor (beta chain) described here comes from a study of CD8 T cells in ankylosing spondylitis. V was pared by 2 bases and J by 3 bases, with 13 bases between. CDR3 length: 16 amino acids. The germline V gene has CDR1 MDHEN and CDR2 SYDVKM. Study results and caveats: CD8+ cells made up the disease-linked clones, which were relatively rare in peripheral blood. As reported, disease-linked clones showed significant enrichment in matched ankylosing spondylitis synovial fluid. A TCR beta motif of eight highly homologous variants appeared characteristic of ankylosing spondylitis blood. Prior literature has documented some motif variants in synovial fluid and blood from reactive arthritis.

Notes on this clonotype: Its antigen is unknown.

Generation of TCR beta libraries employed quantitative 5'-RACE incorporating molecular barcodes. MiXCR, run by TCRdb on the 5' RACE reads, gives a single entry per CDR3 protein. This sample has more than 100,000 distinct CDR3 sequences, with 17% found just once. This sequence originates from a male donor with ankylosing spondylitis. The gene calls are TRBV28 and TRBJ2-2, with a tentative D call TRBD1 (6 bases). The sample was blood, either unsorted or a sorted T cell fraction (not recorded which). CDR3: CASSLRQVWDTGELFF. CDR3 DNA sequence: TGTGCCAGCAGTTTAAGACAGGTTTGGGACACCGGGGAGCTGTTTTTT.